This T cell receptor beta chain was captured in a study of shared clonotypes between healthy human individuals. The germline CDR1 and CDR2 sequences are SNHLY and FYNNEI. The V gene end was trimmed by 11 bases and the J gene end by 2 bases; junction bases not matched to a gene: 8. The CDR3 covers 14 residues. Profiling relied on immunoSEQ multiplex PCR, and the TCRdb table lists in-frame clones only, not all of them. Of some 1,400,000 clones listed, approximately 97% are singletons. V is TRBV2 and J is TRBJ2-5; 10 positions match TRBD1. The specimen sequenced was naive CD4+ T cells sorted from blood. The subset denotes: CD45RA+ positively selected. This clonotype was sampled from a man aged 25 to 45 in good health. CDR3: CAGAGTGVQETQYF. CDR3 sequence (DNA): TGTGCCGGTGCCGGGACAGGGGTACAAGAGACCCAGTACTTC.